The TCR beta chain under discussion was sequenced for a study of T cell responses to AZD1222 COVID-19 vaccine. TCRdb's copy holds only in-frame clones and misses some; the assay was immunoSEQ multiplex PCR. Of under 150,000 clones in the sample, approximately 92% are singletons; the top ten hold around 1.1%. CDR1 is SGHRS, CDR2 YFSETQ, per germline. The CDR3 has 14 residues. The V gene lost 0 bases and the J gene lost 1 base, with 7 bases spanning the gap. Points from the study as a whole: Dominant at 160-218 and 743-854, vaccine-associated CD4 TCRs also spanned spike.

Worth noting for this clone: Its antigen is undetermined.

The TCR comes from an adult who received the AZD1222 COVID-19 vaccine. The sequenced sample was peripheral blood, obtained 28 days after the second AZD1222 dose. The chain recombines TRBV5-1 with TRBJ1-1; D is undetermined. CDR3 nucleotides: TGCGCCAGCAGCTTGGAACCGGAGAACACTGAAGCTTTCTTT. It is translated as CASSLEPENTEAFF.